The 18 T cell receptor beta chains listed next were all sequenced from one sample in a study of T cell changes during pregnancy in multiple sclerosis. TCRdb's table, derived via immunoSEQ multiplex PCR, lists solely in-frame clones and lacks some. The sample contains roughly 70,000 clones, 80% to 95% of which appear only once. The sample in question was peripheral blood, obtained in the third trimester of pregnancy. These TCRs come from a female donor in good health, enrolled as a control in a pregnancy study.

This chain connects TRBV29-1 to TRBJ2-3, with a possible D match to TRBD2 (6 bases). The CDR3 is 15 residues long. CDR1 and CDR2 from the germline V gene are SQVTM and ANQGSEA. The germline V and J ends were trimmed by 2 bases and 0 bases, with 12 bases remaining between them. CDR3 sequence reads: CSVEMEGRSTDTQYF. The CDR3, as DNA: TGCAGCGTTGAAATGGAGGGTAGGAGCACAGATACGCAGTATTTT.

The rearrangement links TRBV11-3 to TRBJ2-7, with TRBD1 matching over 11 bases. This CDR3 comprises 15 residues. CDR1 SGHNT and CDR2 YENEEA come from the germline V gene. V lost 5 bases to trimming and J lost 0 bases; unmatched junction nucleotides: 3. The CDR3 coding sequence is TGTGCCAGCAGCGAAGGACAGGGGGCCTCCTACGAGCAGTACTTC. Its translation is CASSEGQGASYEQYF.

The V call is TRBV6-1, the J call TRBJ2-1, with 14 bases identical to TRBD2. V shed 4 bases, J shed 6 bases, and the junction held 11 bases outside the gene matches. Germline V gene data show CDR1 as MNHNS and CDR2 as SASEGT. The CDR3 is 18 residues long. Here the CDR3 reads CASSARLAGGPLVNEQFF. The CDR3 DNA reads TGTGCCAGCAGTGCAAGACTAGCGGGGGGGCCTCTGGTCAATGAGCAGTTCTTC.

This chain uses TRBV9 with TRBJ2-3; possible D gene TRBD1, 6 bases. V lost 4 bases and J lost 1, with 10 bases in between. The CDR3 consists of 14 residues. CDR1 is SGDLS and CDR2 is YYNGEE in the germline V gene. As DNA, the CDR3 is TGTGCCAGCAGCCCACCAGGGGGCACAGATACGCAGTATTTT. Its translation is CASSPPGGTDTQYF.

This chain links TRBV7-2 with TRBJ2-5, with 13 bases fitting TRBD2. The CDR3 is 17 residues long. J gave up 5 bases and V 4 bases, and 10 bases lay outside the gene matches. Germline values: CDR1 SGHTA, CDR2 FQGNSA. The CDR3 here is CASSSRLAGGGGETQYF. Here the CDR3 DNA reads TGTGCCAGCAGCTCTCGACTAGCGGGAGGAGGTGGGGAGACCCAGTACTTC.

The CDR3 loop is CASSVGEYNEQFF. CDR3 coding DNA: TGTGCCAGCAGTGTCGGGGAGTACAATGAGCAGTTCTTC. V usage is TRBV6-4 and J usage is TRBJ2-1, with D possibly being TRBD2 (5 bases). V gave up 4 bases and J gave up 4 bases, with 8 bases separating them. CDR1 and CDR2 (germline): MRHNA, SNTAGT. The CDR3 loop spans 13 amino acids.

This sequence joins TRBV11-2 and TRBJ2-1; D is possibly TRBD2 (5 bases). Trimming cost V 4 bases and J 6 bases, with 7 bases left between them. This CDR3 has 12 residues. Germline V CDR1 and CDR2: SGHAT, FQNNGV. CDR3 coding DNA: TGTGCCAGCAGCTCGGGGTTCAATGAGCAGTTCTTC. Its protein product is CASSSGFNEQFF.

Written as DNA, the CDR3 is TGTGCCAGCGAAACGTCAGGGTCCTTATCGCTCCTGGATACGCAGTATTTT. As protein: CASETSGSLSLLDTQYF. This chain uses TRBV28 with TRBJ2-3; a possible D gene is TRBD1 (5 bases). The CDR3 extends over 17 amino acids. Germline lookup yields CDR1 MDHEN and CDR2 SYDVKM. V gave up 8 bases and J gave up 6 bases, with 27 bases separating them.

The chain employs TRBV2 and TRBJ2-7, with D maybe TRBD2 (6 bases). This CDR3 contains 14 residues. Germline V gene lookup returns CDR1 SNHLY and CDR2 FYNNEI. Trimming shortened V by 9 bases and J by 2 bases, and 17 bases separated the two germline ends. The CDR3 nucleotides are TGTGCCAGTTCTTTGCGGGGTCCCCCCTACGAGCAGTACTTC. Encoded protein: CASSLRGPPYEQYF.

This clone was seen just once. The V call is TRBV7-2, the J call TRBJ2-5, with 11 positions matching TRBD2. The V gene end was trimmed by 2 bases and the J gene end by 2 bases; junction bases not matched to a gene: 10. This CDR3 is 18 amino acids long. CDR1 and CDR2 (germline): SGHTA, FQGNSA. The CDR3 DNA reads as TGTGCCAGCAGCTTAACTGGTAGCGGGGGGGGAAATCAAGAGACCCAGTACTTC. This codes for CASSLTGSGGGNQETQYF.

J is TRBJ1-1 and V is TRBV5-4; TRBD1 might be the D (6 bases). The CDR3 sequence is 12 residues long. V shed 3 bases and J shed 4 bases, with 7 bases lying between them. Germline loops: CDR1 SGHNT, CDR2 YYREEE (reference sequence). CDR3 region: CASSSDSTEAFF. As DNA, the CDR3 is TGTGCCAGCAGCTCGGACAGCACTGAAGCTTTCTTT.

Written as DNA, the CDR3 is TGTGCCAGCAGTCAACAGGGGGGTGGCATTCAGTACTTC. It specifies CASSQQGGGIQYF. The chain is built from TRBV11-1 and TRBJ2-4; 8 bases are shared with TRBD1. Trimming cost V 6 bases and J 9 bases; bases outside gene matches: 7. The germline V gene encodes CDR1 SGHAT and CDR2 FQDESV (reference sequence). The length of the CDR3 is 13 residues.

The DNA for the CDR3 is TGCAGCGTAGATACAGGGGGGAACACTGAAGCTTTCTTT. Its translation: CSVDTGGNTEAFF. The rearrangement joins TRBV29-1 to TRBJ1-1, with TRBD1 identical over 8 bases. Germline V gene data show CDR1 as SQVTM and CDR2 as ANQGSEA. This CDR3 contains 13 residues. The ends lost 6 bases at V and 1 base at J; junction bases unmatched: 4.

This clone was found a few times. V is TRBV28 and J is TRBJ1-1, with D perhaps TRBD1 (5 bases). This CDR3 is 12 amino acids long. V was pared by 2 bases and J by 6 bases, with 7 bases between. Germline V lookup: CDR1 MDHEN, CDR2 SYDVKM. The CDR3 loop is CASSLQGAEAFF. CDR3 nucleotide sequence: TGTGCCAGCAGTTTACAAGGGGCTGAAGCTTTCTTT.

This chain uses TRBV19 with TRBJ2-7; 7 bases are shared with TRBD2. V dropped 5 bases and J dropped 0; count of bases not matched to a gene: 4. This CDR3 contains 14 residues. CDR1 and CDR2 from the germline V gene are LNHDA and SQIVND (reference sequence). CDR3 DNA: TGTGCCAGTAGTGGGCGGGAGTCCTCCTACGAGCAGTACTTC. Translation gives CASSGRESSYEQYF.

The rearrangement joins TRBV5-8 to TRBJ2-2; TRBD2 aligns across 13 bases. The junction had 2 bases not matched to a gene; V was cut back by 0 bases and J by 0 bases. Per germline, CDR1 SGHTS and CDR2 YDEGEE. The CDR3 covers 18 residues. CDR3 in DNA: TGTGCCAGCAGCTTGGAGGGACTAGCGGGACCGAACACCGGGGAGCTGTTTTTT. Residues: CASSLEGLAGPNTGELFF.

The chain is built from TRBV6-5 and TRBJ2-7; TRBD2 matches at 8 bases. The CDR3 spans 11 residues. V trimming: 6 bases; J trimming: 10 bases; junction bases outside the gene matches: 5. CDR1 is MNHEY, CDR2 SVGAGI, per germline. Here the CDR3 reads CASRKLAEQYF. As DNA, the CDR3 is TGTGCCAGCAGGAAACTAGCGGAACAGTACTTC.

The chain joins TRBV7-3 to TRBJ2-7, with a possible D match to TRBD2 (6 bases). V lost 2 bases, J lost 1 base, and 12 bases lay in between. There are 15 residues in the CDR3. Germline lookup yields CDR1 SGHTA and CDR2 FQGTGA. In nucleotides, the CDR3 is TGTGCCAGCAGCTTAGGGGGGAGTCATTCCTACGAGCAGTACTTC. Translated: CASSLGGSHSYEQYF.